The rows below give T cell receptor beta chains drawn from one sample of a study of CD8+ T cells in alopecia areata. The repertoire was sequenced with immunoSEQ multiplex PCR; TCRdb's copy has only in-frame clones and lacks some. The sample records around 100,000 clones, 45% to 65% being singletons. The specimen comprised CD4+ T cells sorted from blood, sampled at week 24, from a patient treated with tofacitinib. Every receptor here comes from a human donor with alopecia areata. Each CDR3 is given with its conserved first and last residue. D genes are given only for firm matches. A clone size is listed for some rows: how often the clone was seen (once, few, many), or a class if it is expanded.

j_gene | d_gene | abundance | v_gene | CDR3nt | CDR3aa
TRBJ2-7 | TRBD2 | . | TRBV5-1 | TGCGCCAGCAGCTTGGGAGCGGGGCGCTCCTACGAGCAGTACTTC | CASSLGAGRSYEQYF
TRBJ2-5 | TRBD2 | . | TRBV10-3 | TGTGCCATCAGTGGGCTAGCGGGACCCCAAGAGACCCAGTACTTC | CAISGLAGPQETQYF
TRBJ1-6 | . | few | TRBV5-6 | TGTGCCAGCAGCCTCAGGGACTGGGGTAATTCACCCCTCCACTTT | CASSLRDWGNSPLHF
TRBJ1-5 | . | few | TRBV23-1 | TGCGCCAGCAGTCTACCTCAGCCCCAGCATTTT | CASSLPQPQHF
TRBJ1-1 | . | few | TRBV18 | TGTGCCAGCTCACTCCTCGGACAGCTGAACGCTGAAGCTTTCTTT | CASSLLGQLNAEAFF
TRBJ2-5 | . | . | TRBV23-1 | TGCGCCAGCAGTCGTCGACAGGCACCGACAGAGACCCAGTACTTC | CASSRRQAPTETQYF
TRBJ1-6 | . | few | TRBV7-9 | TGTGCCAGCAGCCTGCCTACAGGTCCCCTCCACTTT | CASSLPTGPLHF
TRBJ1-1 | TRBD1 | few | TRBV25-1 | TGTGCCAGCAGTCCAGACAGGGGAGAAGCTTTCTTT | CASSPDRGEAFF
TRBJ2-5 | . | . | TRBV25-1 | TGTGCCAGCAGCGAGGGGGGCAGGGGATGGGAGACCCAGTACTTC | CASSEGGRGWETQYF
TRBJ2-7 | TRBD2 | . | TRBV10-2 | TGCGCCAGCAGTGGGGGACTAGCGTTTACCTACGAGCAGTACTTC | CASSGGLAFTYEQYF
TRBJ2-7 | . | . | TRBV6-1 | TGTGCCAGCAGTACCGGTTACTCCTACGAGCAGTACTTC | CASSTGYSYEQYF
TRBJ2-7 | TRBD2 | few | TRBV27 | TGTGCCAGCAGTGCATACACGGGGGGCGAGCAGTACTTC | CASSAYTGGEQYF
TRBJ2-7 | . | few | TRBV7-2 | TGTGCCAGCAGCTCCCCAGGGACCTACGAGCAGTACTTC | CASSSPGTYEQYF
TRBJ1-2 | . | few | TRBV5-6 | TGTGCCAGCAGCTTCTCAGCCCAGTATGGCTACACCTTC | CASSFSAQYGYTF
TRBJ2-7 | . | . | TRBV9 | TGTGCCAGCAGCGTAGGGGCAGAGGCCTACGAGCAGTACTTC | CASSVGAEAYEQYF
TRBJ2-5 | TRBD2 | . | TRBV7-9 | TGTGCCAGCAGCCTCCGGGGGGAAGAGACCCAGTACTTC | CASSLRGEETQYF
TRBJ1-2 | . | . | TRBV7-9 | TGTGCCAGCAGCCCCCGGACGGATGGCTACACCTTC | CASSPRTDGYTF
TRBJ1-2 | TRBD1 | . | TRBV27 | TGTGCCAGCAGCCCCCGACAGGGAAGCTATGGCTACACCTTC | CASSPRQGSYGYTF
TRBJ1-2 | . | . | TRBV6-5 | TGTGCCAGCAGTTACTATAGGGGGAATGGCTACACCTTC | CASSYYRGNGYTF
TRBJ2-2 | TRBD2 | many | TRBV6-6 | TGTGCCAGCAGGAGAGCGGGGGGGAACGGGGAGCTGTTTTTT | CASRRAGGNGELFF
TRBJ2-3 | TRBD1 | once | TRBV6-5 | TGTGCCAGCAGTTTCCGGGACAGGGGAAGCGCGCAGTATTTT | CASSFRDRGSAQYF
TRBJ1-2 | TRBD1 | . | TRBV30 | TGTGCCTGGACGGGACAGGGGAACTATGGCTACACCTTC | CAWTGQGNYGYTF
TRBJ1-2 | . | . | TRBV15 | TGTGCCACCAGCAGAGATAGCCGTGGCTTGTACAATAACTATGGCTACACCTTC | CATSRDSRGLYNNYGYTF
TRBJ2-3 | TRBD1 | . | TRBV7-2 | TGTGCCAGCAGCCTAGACAGGGGCAGAGATACGCAGTATTTT | CASSLDRGRDTQYF
TRBJ1-4 | . | . | TRBV6-5 | TGTGCCAGCAGGAAGGTGGCGGGTGAAAAACTGTTTTTT | CASRKVAGEKLFF
TRBJ1-2 | . | . | TRBV6-6 | TGTGCCAGCAGTGGCAGGACTGTTCGGTCTGGCTACACCTTC | CASSGRTVRSGYTF